These T cell receptor beta chains were read from a single sample in a study of CD8 T cells in Susac syndrome. TCRdb reprocessed the immunoSEQ multiplex PCR reads with MiXCR, giving one entry per CDR3 protein. The repertoire has some 300,000 distinct CDR3 sequences, 65% to 90% of them found once; the top ten carry around 0.2%. The source material was CD8+ T cells from PBMCs. These receptor sequences come from a human donor with multiple sclerosis. CDR3s include the opening cysteine and the closing phenylalanine or tryptophan.

j_gene	v_gene	CDR3aa
TRBJ2-7	TRBV27	CASSFITSGRLLFTEQYF
TRBJ2-7	TRBV7-3	CASRLDSSYEQYF
TRBJ2-7	TRBV19	CASSSSAIYEQYF
TRBJ2-7	TRBV28	CASSPRLVVEQYF
TRBJ2-5	TRBV6-5	CASSGNQETQYF
TRBJ2-1	TRBV10-3	CAISKPSPAEQFF
TRBJ2-7	TRBV4-3	CASSQDSRTVSYEQYF
TRBJ2-1	TRBV9	CASSVVAGGRDEQFF
TRBJ1-5	TRBV24-1	CATSEKGGQPQHF
TRBJ1-5	TRBV7-6	CASSRQGYGQPQHF
TRBJ1-4	TRBV4-3	CASSTGQTFNEKLFF
TRBJ2-7	TRBV4-3	CASSQGLGQSYEQYF
TRBJ2-1	TRBV7-9	CASSSRRSYNEQFF
TRBJ2-3	TRBV27	CASRASSTDTQYF
TRBJ1-2	TRBV28	CASSSIMNRGGDYGYTF
TRBJ1-2	TRBV4-3	CASSQDYGYGYTF
TRBJ2-1	TRBV20-1	CSARPLAGGGDNEQFF
TRBJ1-2	TRBV13	CASSPAGRVGYTF
TRBJ1-1	TRBV11-2	CASSPNSPTEAFF
TRBJ2-5	TRBV9	CASSAGDSGKETQYF
TRBJ1-1	TRBV5-5	CASSLNLGLGFKNTEAFF
TRBJ1-1	TRBV9	CASSVAGRSNTEAFF
TRBJ1-5	TRBV6-1	CASRNRGASNQPQHF
TRBJ2-3	TRBV28	CASSLYRDYTDTQYF
TRBJ2-2	TRBV6-2/TRBV6-3	CASSYSNWELAGGELFF
TRBJ2-7	TRBV10-1	CASSESGQGAYEQYF
TRBJ2-1	TRBV10-1	CASSFWTTNSYNEQFF
TRBJ1-6	TRBV25-1	CASMAGRDSPLHF
TRBJ2-2	TRBV12-3/TRBV12-4	CASSPLSGRVIGELFF
TRBJ2-7	TRBV28	CASSPTAGGTSYEQYF
TRBJ2-7	TRBV5-6	CASSLSGGDYEQYF
TRBJ1-1	TRBV6-2/TRBV6-3	CASSYVRATEAFF
TRBJ2-7	TRBV6-1	CASSTLSSGSDYEQYF
TRBJ2-7	TRBV19	CASSASGRGGYEQYF
TRBJ2-3	TRBV4-1	CASSQGGRGTDTQYF
TRBJ2-3	TRBV7-2	CASSRLVGGDTQYF
TRBJ2-5	TRBV3-1	CASSPRVAGGGETQYF